A single sample gave rise to the 3 T cell receptor beta chains below, sequenced in a study of CD8 T cells in ankylosing spondylitis. Via MiXCR, TCRdb re-called the 5' RACE reads, giving one row per CDR3 protein. The table has more than 250,000 distinct CDR3 sequences, approximately 10% seen once. Source material: blood, either unsorted or a sorted T cell fraction (not recorded which). These receptor sequences come from a female donor with ankylosing spondylitis or in good health (not recorded which).

This clonotype was detected many times. The genes are TRBV5-1 and TRBJ2-3; unclear D gene. The V and J ends lost 1 base and 0 bases respectively, with 15 bases between them. Germline values: CDR1 SGHRS, CDR2 YFSETQ. The CDR3 length is 17 residues. The CDR3 sequence is CASSLYEVPSSTDTQYF. CDR3 DNA sequence: TGCGCCAGCAGCTTGTATGAGGTACCGTCTAGCACAGATACGCAGTATTTT.

The rearrangement joins TRBV5-1 to TRBJ2-6, with D possibly being TRBD2 (5 bases). Trimming took 4 bases from V and 0 from J, leaving 8 bases between them. This CDR3 has 15 residues. Germline loops: CDR1 SGHRS, CDR2 YFSETQ. CDR3 DNA: TGCGCCAGCAGCACCGGGAACTCTGGGGCCAACGTCCTGACTTTC. It translates to CASSTGNSGANVLTF.

This clonotype has a count of ten or more. The chain couples TRBV20-1 to TRBJ2-1; either TRBD1 or TRBD2 may supply D (5 bases each). Looked up from germline, CDR1 is DFQATT and CDR2 is SNEGSKA (reference sequence). V lost 7 bases and J lost 8, with 12 bases in between. The CDR3 loop spans 11 amino acids. CDR3 DNA: TGCAGTGACCACCGGGACCATGAGCAGTTCTTC. It yields the protein CSDHRDHEQFF.